This T cell receptor (beta chain) was captured in a study of cytomegalovirus exposure and HLA in healthy donors. The study's findings and limits: In a later analysis, productive TCRs from donors in an Asian-associated ancestry cluster reportedly carried fewer N-insertions than the cohort mean. Other equally common chains were less clonally expanded than HLA-associated TCR beta chains, a later analysis showed. In a later analysis, TCR association rates varied by HLA locus: DRB1 most, HLA-C fewest.

PCR amplification relied on 60 Vbeta primers (plus 13 Jbeta primers). TCRdb's table, derived via immunoSEQ multiplex PCR, lists solely in-frame clones and lacks some. The sample lists some 71,000 clones; about 80% were seen once. This clone was seen more than once but under ten times. Antigen unknown. The CDR3 has 13 amino acids. Trimming removed 3 bases at V and 3 bases at J, with 9 bases between. Looked up from germline, CDR1 is MNHNS and CDR2 is SASEGT. This TCR was sampled from a young man in good health and CMV-seronegative. The sample taken for sequencing was PBMCs. This chain links TRBV6-1 with TRBJ2-7; D call uncertain. The CDR3 loop is CASSEGRNYEQYF. CDR3 nucleotide sequence: TGTGCCAGCAGTGAGGGCAGAAACTACGAGCAGTACTTC.